The clone carrying this T cell receptor (beta chain) was counted a few times. Antigen unknown. This record comes from a study of T cells after yellow fever vaccination. Study outcomes and limitations: Across the CD4 and CD8 compartments, a small share of clonotypes was present in both. The presence of abundant clonotypes contaminating from the bulk population was possible in FACS-sorted repertoires. Weaker overall was a secondary response that nonetheless peaked faster, on day 5 versus 15.

The 5'RACE template-switching step produced TCR cDNA and added a universal primer site and UMIs. MiXCR, run by TCRdb on the 5' RACE reads, gives a single entry per CDR3 protein. This table has about 110,000 distinct CDR3 sequences, 8.4% appearing once. This sequence was found in a young man who received the YFV17D yellow fever vaccine. The sequencing used CD8+ T cells sorted from PBMCs, collected 45 days after the yellow fever booster vaccination.

For the CDR3, the DNA is TGTGCCAGCAACTCGGGAGTTGGCTACGAGCAGTACTTC. Encoded protein: CASNSGVGYEQYF. This chain uses TRBV28 with TRBJ2-7, with D perhaps matching TRBD2 (6 bases). V was trimmed by 7 bases and J by 3 bases, leaving 13 bases between them. The length of the CDR3 is 13 residues. Germline-derived CDR1 and CDR2 are MDHEN and SYDVKM. The variable domain in full, completed from reference TRBV28 and TRBJ2-7, reads DVKVTQSSRYLVKRTGEKVFLECVQDMDHENMFWYRQDPGLGLRLIYFSYDVKMKEKGDIPEGYSVSREKKERFSLILESASTNQTSMYLCASNSGVGYEQYFGPGTRLTVT.